The entry that follows covers one T cell receptor beta chain sequence. The sample comes from a study of blood T cell repertoires in COVID-19. The data were produced by immunoSEQ multiplex PCR, yet TCRdb's version contains in-frame clones alone and is incomplete. Of 100,000 to 150,000 clones detected, 88% appear once; the ten largest clones hold around 0.81%. Trimming stripped 3 bases from V and 9 bases from J, with 8 bases between. The CDR3 length is 11 residues. Germline V gene lookup returns CDR1 MDHEN and CDR2 SYDVKM. This clonotype was obtained from a woman between 50 and 59 years old with active or convalescent COVID-19. The sample comprised peripheral blood. This chain uses TRBV28 with TRBJ1-1; no definite D call. CDR3 DNA: TGTGCCAGCAGTTTGAGATCCCAAGCTTTCTTT. As protein: CASSLRSQAFF.